A single sample gave rise to the 24 T cell receptor beta chains below, sequenced in a study of T cell repertoires in cytomegalovirus infection. TCRdb analysed the reads with MiXCR anew, one entry per CDR3 protein. The sample includes approximately 700,000 distinct CDR3 sequences, roughly 35% seen only once; the top ten take 2.8%. Material: PBMCs. These receptors all stem from a human donor in good health (CMV status not recorded). Some clones in this sample may be carry-over from other donors' samples.

On this clonotype itself: A read error may be the cause here, since a much bigger clone is one base away. The V gene is TRBV11-2, the J gene TRBJ1-1, with D possibly TRBD1 on 5 matching bases. The ends were cut back, 5 bases at V and 6 bases at J, with 10 bases in the middle. CDR1 and CDR2 (germline): SGHAT, FQNNGV. CDR3 length: 12 residues. CDR3 nucleotides: TGTGCCAGCAGCCGGGACGGCGCTGAAGCTTTCTTT. Encoded protein: CASSRDGAEAFF.

The genes are TRBV19 and TRBJ2-1; D is unclear. The germline V and J ends were trimmed by 1 base and 0 bases, with 10 bases remaining between them. Germline V gene data show CDR1 as LNHDA and CDR2 as SQIVND (reference sequence). This CDR3 comprises 16 residues. The CDR3 is CASSIVPRSSYNEQFF. For the CDR3, the DNA is TGTGCCAGTAGTATAGTCCCCAGGAGCTCCTACAATGAGCAGTTCTTC.

This clonotype was seen only a few times. The chain is built from TRBV12-3 or TRBV12-4 and TRBJ1-2; unclear D gene. The CDR3 is made up of 14 amino acids. The ends were cut back, 0 bases at V and 6 bases at J, with 11 bases in the middle. The CDR3 nucleotides read TGTGCCAGCAGTTTAGCGGTTCGCGGCGATGGCTACACCTTC. It is translated as CASSLAVRGDGYTF.

The chain uses TRBV28 and TRBJ1-3; D perhaps matches TRBD1 (6 bases). Germline-derived CDR1 and CDR2 are MDHEN and SYDVKM. With 4 bases removed from V and 4 bases from J, the gap between germline ends came to 17 bases. The CDR3 is 16 residues long. The CDR3 DNA reads TGTGCCAGCAGTTCCCCACACAGGGATTCAGGAAACACCATATATTTT. This sequence encodes CASSSPHRDSGNTIYF.

This clonotype was counted a few times. CDR3 nucleotides: TGTGCCAGCAGCTTACCCCTGGCGGATAAGCAGTTCTTC. Translating it yields CASSLPLADKQFF. This chain uses TRBV7-2 with TRBJ2-1; the D is unclear. The germline CDR1 and CDR2 sequences are SGHTA and FQGNSA. The V end was cut by 2 bases, the J end by 11 bases, with 13 bases between. This CDR3 has 13 residues.

This clonotype was seen at least ten times. The chain uses TRBV15 and TRBJ1-2; D is perhaps TRBD1 (5 bases). V lost 1 base, J lost 3 bases, and 15 bases lay in between. The CDR3 consists of 16 residues. Germline-derived CDR1 and CDR2 are LNHNV and YYDKDF (reference sequence). The DNA of the CDR3 is TGTGCCACCAGCAGAGGGGTCAGGGAGGGAGACTATGGCTACACCTTC. Its translation is CATSRGVREGDYGYTF. Full variable domain (missing parts from reference TRBV15 and TRBJ1-2): DAMVIQNPRYQVTQFGKPVTLSCSQTLNHNVMYWYQQKSSQAPKLLFHYYDKDFNNEADTPDNFQSRRPNTSFCFLDIRSPGLGDTAMYLCATSRGVREGDYGYTFGSGTRLTVV.

This clonotype occurred a few times. This rearrangement joins TRBV7-8 to TRBJ2-7, with D possibly being TRBD2 (8 bases). The V gene's germline CDR1 is SGHVS and CDR2 FQNEAQ. This CDR3 has 15 residues. V was shortened by 5 bases and J by 3 bases, with 17 bases between the two germline ends. In nucleotides, the CDR3 is TGTGCCAGCAGCGAAGCGGGGGACAGCCTCTACGAGCAGTACTTC. Protein product: CASSEAGDSLYEQYF.

This clonotype has a handful of counts. This rearrangement joins TRBV5-6 to TRBJ2-1; 9 positions agree with TRBD1. The CDR3 is 14 amino acids. The V gene end was trimmed by 4 bases and the J gene end by 8 bases; junction bases not matched to a gene: 7. Per germline, CDR1 SGHDT and CDR2 YYEEEE. The CDR3 loop is CASSRQGVLDEQFF. The CDR3 coding sequence is TGTGCCAGCAGCCGACAGGGGGTACTCGATGAGCAGTTCTTC.

CDR3 protein: CSARESHGLRERNQPQHF. In DNA form, the CDR3 reads TGCAGTGCTAGAGAGTCCCACGGCTTAAGGGAGAGGAATCAGCCCCAGCATTTT. V gene TRBV20-1 combines with J gene TRBJ1-5, with unresolved D. Trimming removed 0 bases from V and 4 bases from J, with 22 bases in between. Germline V gene lookup returns CDR1 DFQATT and CDR2 SNEGSKA (reference sequence). This CDR3 region has 18 residues.

The chain is built from TRBV14 and TRBJ1-1; no firm D call. The V end was cut by 3 bases, the J end by 5 bases, with 13 bases between. This CDR3 contains 14 residues. Per germline, CDR1 SGHDN and CDR2 FVKESK. CDR3 DNA sequence: TGTGCCAGCAGCCATGGGTTAAGAGGGACTGAAGCTTTCTTT. It is translated as CASSHGLRGTEAFF.

This rearrangement joins TRBV6-8 to TRBJ1-1; unclear D gene. Germline V gene sequence: CDR1 MNHGY, CDR2 SAAAGT. This CDR3 is 14 amino acids long. Trimming pared 7 bases from V and 0 bases from J, leaving 12 bases between. The CDR3 DNA reads as TGTGCCAGCACCCCGAATATGCTGAACACTGAAGCTTTCTTT. Its protein is CASTPNMLNTEAFF.

The rearrangement joins TRBV12-3 or TRBV12-4 to TRBJ1-5, with 9 bases lining up with TRBD1. V lost 6 bases, J lost 0 bases, and 3 bases stayed unmatched. CDR3 size: 15 residues. The CDR3 nucleotides read TGTGCCAGCAGGGGACAGGGTATTAGCAATCAGCCCCAGCATTTT. Translating it yields CASRGQGISNQPQHF.

The chain combines TRBV12-3 or TRBV12-4 with TRBJ2-1; D is unclear. Trimming pared 2 bases from V and 5 bases from J, leaving 10 bases between. CDR3 length: 14 amino acids. The DNA of the CDR3 is TGTGCCAGCAGTTTAACGGCGAAAAACAATGAGCAGTTCTTC. It encodes CASSLTAKNNEQFF.

On this clonotype: It may be a read error: a sequence one base away is much more abundant. The J gene is TRBJ2-7, the V gene TRBV12-3 or TRBV12-4; no firm D call. V was cut by 6 bases and J by 2 bases, with 14 bases left in between. CDR3 length: 14 amino acids. The CDR3: CASRPGDGTYEQYF. The CDR3 DNA reads TGTGCCAGCAGACCTGGCGACGGAACCTACGAGCAGTACTTC.

This clonotype has only a few counts. V and J are TRBV28 and TRBJ2-5, with 10 positions matching TRBD2. With 5 bases clipped from V and 4 bases from J, the junction kept 7 bases outside the gene matches. This CDR3 has 15 residues. CDR1 is MDHEN and CDR2 is SYDVKM in the germline V gene. Written as DNA, the CDR3 is TGTGCCAGCAGTCCCACCGGGACTAGCGCAGAGACCCAGTACTTC. Translation: CASSPTGTSAETQYF.

This rearrangement joins TRBV19 to TRBJ1-5; D is possibly TRBD1 (5 bases). The CDR3 totals 15 residues. Between the trimmed V and J ends, which lost 7 bases and 7 bases, there was a span of 20 bases. Germline V gene sequence: CDR1 LNHDA, CDR2 SQIVND (reference sequence). The CDR3 reads CASTISVGVGQPQHF. DNA of the CDR3: TGTGCCAGTACCATAAGCGTGGGGGTTGGGCAGCCCCAGCATTTT.

About this clonotype itself: As the CDR3 is not closed by the conserved phenylalanine or tryptophan, this likely results from a read error. The chain's CDR3 is CSARDGDSPQETQYI. Here the CDR3 DNA reads TGCAGTGCTAGAGACGGCGACTCTCCCCAAGAGACCCAGTACATC. The chain uses TRBV20-1 and TRBJ2-5; D gene uncertain. Trimming cost V 0 bases and J 1 base, with 12 bases left between them. Germline loops: CDR1 DFQATT, CDR2 SNEGSKA (reference sequence). The CDR3 spans 15 residues.

The V call is TRBV10-3, the J call TRBJ1-6; 7 bases map to TRBD1. Trimming took 6 bases from V and 10 from J; bases not matched to a gene: 9. This CDR3 is built from 14 residues. In germline, CDR1 is ENHRY, CDR2 SYGVKD. CDR3 residues: CAIRGRTGQSPLHF. The CDR3, as DNA: TGTGCCATCAGAGGTCGGACAGGCCAATCACCCCTCCACTTT.

This chain links TRBV20-1 with TRBJ1-1, with D possibly matching TRBD1 (5 bases). From germline, CDR1 is DFQATT and CDR2 SNEGSKA (reference sequence). V lost 1 base and J lost 6, with 12 bases in between. There are 13 residues in the CDR3. CDR3 coding DNA: TGCAGTGCTAGAGGCGGGGCGAGGGCTGAAGCTTTCTTT. It codes for CSARGGARAEAFF.

The chain has TRBV14 and TRBJ2-4; 7 bases agree with TRBD1. Germline V CDR1 and CDR2: SGHDN, FVKESK. V lost 4 bases and J lost 6; bases outside the gene matches: 9. This CDR3 region has 15 residues. As DNA, the CDR3 is TGTGCCAGCAGCCTGGGGGTAGGGGGCAGAAACATTCAGTACTTC. It yields the protein CASSLGVGGRNIQYF.

This clonotype was counted at least ten times. The gene calls are TRBV7-8 and TRBJ2-4; the match to TRBD1 covers 7 bases. In germline, CDR1 is SGHVS, CDR2 FQNEAQ. The CDR3 is 20 residues long. With V trimmed by 5 bases and J by 0 bases, 19 bases remained unmatched. This CDR3 is CASSTLTGMIEGVAKNIQYF. CDR3 coding DNA: TGTGCCAGCAGCACCCTGACAGGGATGATAGAAGGAGTAGCCAAAAACATTCAGTACTTC.

This clonotype occurred a few times. The CDR3 nucleotides read TGTGCCAGCAGGAGTCTACAGGGTGTGAACACTGAAGCTTTCTTT. Translated: CASRSLQGVNTEAFF. This chain joins TRBV11-2 and TRBJ1-1; possibly TRBD1 for D (6 bases). V lost 6 bases and J 0 bases, leaving 14 bases between the germline ends. Germline CDR1 reads SGHAT; CDR2 reads FQNNGV. There are 15 residues in the CDR3.

The J gene is TRBJ2-7, the V gene TRBV28; TRBD1 is a possible D gene (6 bases). The V end was cut by 5 bases, the J end by 0 bases, with 14 bases between. There are 15 residues in the CDR3. CDR1 is MDHEN and CDR2 is SYDVKM in the germline V gene. The DNA of the CDR3 is TGTGCCAGCAGTGCACGACAGGTTGGCTCCTACGAGCAGTACTTC. Residues: CASSARQVGSYEQYF.

This clonotype showed up many times. This chain connects TRBV6-6 to TRBJ1-4; D unclear. CDR1 is MNHNY, CDR2 SVGAGI, per germline (reference sequence). Between the trimmed V and J ends, which lost 7 bases and 10 bases, there was a span of 16 bases. This CDR3 is built from 13 residues. The CDR3: CASKTGPNGKLFF. Here the CDR3 DNA reads TGTGCCAGCAAGACCGGACCCAACGGAAAACTGTTTTTT.